This T cell receptor beta chain was found in a study of T cells in Graves' hyperthyroidism and ophthalmopathy. About the study: The authors collected peripheral blood at initial diagnosis, before any treatment. Overall study results and limits: Most thyroid clonotypes expanded above 0.001 appeared in blood too.

This clonotype occurred many times. Its antigen is not identified. TCR beta CDR3 sequences were amplified from RNA transcripts. The TCR CDR3 first-round RT-PCR relied on the HTBI primer set. MiXCR, run by TCRdb on the multiplex PCR reads, gives a single entry per CDR3 protein. The sample comprises around 380,000 distinct CDR3 sequences, 13% of which are singletons, and around 21% rests with the top ten. Patients were excluded for uncontrolled infection, other autoimmune disease, pregnancy or lactation. The CDR3 contains 14 residues. The germline gives CDR1 SGHKS, CDR2 YYEKEE (reference sequence). V shed 6 bases and J shed 6 bases, with 19 bases lying between them.

Material: blood. This receptor was identified in a man aged 25-40 years with Graves' hyperthyroidism that later progressed to Graves' ophthalmopathy. J is TRBJ2-7 and V is TRBV5-5; D is possibly TRBD1 (6 bases). CDR3 protein: CASTLAQGTLEQYF. Here the CDR3 DNA reads TGTGCCAGCACCCTCGCTCAGGGGACGCTCGAGCAGTACTTC.